The rows below give T cell receptor beta chains drawn from one sample of a study of cytomegalovirus exposure and HLA in healthy donors. Only in-frame clones appear in the TCRdb table, and some are missing; sequencing was by immunoSEQ multiplex PCR. This table has nearly 200,000 clones, 60% to 80% appearing once. What was sequenced was PBMCs. These TCRs come from a woman aged 30 to 39 in good health and CMV-seropositive. Each CDR3 is given with its conserved first and last residue. Fields, in order: J gene, D gene, clone size, V gene, CDR3 protein, CDR3 DNA. D genes are given only for firm matches. Expanded clones are given a class, and other clones once, few, many or no size at all.

J gene: TRBJ1-1
D gene: TRBD1
clone size: NA
V gene: TRBV7-9
CDR3 protein: CASSLQGATEAFF
CDR3 DNA: TGTGCCAGCAGCTTACAGGGGGCCACTGAAGCTTTCTTT

J gene: TRBJ2-7
D gene: NA
clone size: NA
V gene: TRBV7-2
CDR3 protein: CASSLGLGGDEQYF
CDR3 DNA: TGTGCCAGCAGCTTAGGGCTAGGGGGAGACGAGCAGTACTTC

J gene: TRBJ2-1
D gene: TRBD2
clone size: few
V gene: TRBV19
CDR3 protein: CASSIKREGNNEQFF
CDR3 DNA: TGTGCCAGTAGTATTAAACGGGAGGGAAACAATGAGCAGTTCTTC

J gene: TRBJ2-1
D gene: TRBD2
clone size: NA
V gene: TRBV4-2
CDR3 protein: CASSQAGTSGLYNEQFF
CDR3 DNA: TGTGCCAGCAGCCAAGCCGGGACTAGCGGGCTTTACAATGAGCAGTTCTTC

J gene: TRBJ2-7
D gene: NA
clone size: few
V gene: TRBV7-2
CDR3 protein: CASSLAWSYEQYF
CDR3 DNA: TGTGCCAGCAGCTTAGCATGGAGCTACGAGCAGTACTTC

J gene: TRBJ1-1
D gene: NA
clone size: NA
V gene: TRBV28
CDR3 protein: CASRTTGKKGEAFF
CDR3 DNA: TGTGCCAGCAGAACGACAGGAAAAAAGGGTGAAGCTTTCTTT

J gene: TRBJ2-4
D gene: NA
clone size: NA
V gene: TRBV10-3
CDR3 protein: CAISESGVGNIQYF
CDR3 DNA: TGTGCCATCAGTGAATCGGGTGTTGGTAACATTCAGTACTTC

J gene: TRBJ2-2
D gene: NA
clone size: few
V gene: TRBV7-8
CDR3 protein: CASRGRRTGELFF
CDR3 DNA: TGTGCCAGCAGGGGCCGTCGAACCGGGGAGCTGTTTTTT

J gene: TRBJ2-4
D gene: NA
clone size: NA
V gene: TRBV2
CDR3 protein: CASREGRGKNIQYF
CDR3 DNA: TGTGCCAGCAGGGAGGGACGGGGAAAAAACATTCAGTACTTC

J gene: TRBJ2-7
D gene: NA
clone size: NA
V gene: TRBV11-1
CDR3 protein: CASTASRDKPYEQYF
CDR3 DNA: TGTGCCAGCACCGCGAGCCGGGACAAGCCCTACGAGCAGTACTTC

J gene: TRBJ2-7
D gene: TRBD2
clone size: few
V gene: TRBV4-2
CDR3 protein: CASSPGLAGTYEQYF
CDR3 DNA: TGTGCCAGCAGCCCCGGACTAGCGGGAACCTACGAGCAGTACTTC

J gene: TRBJ2-7
D gene: NA
clone size: NA
V gene: TRBV19
CDR3 protein: CASSIRRGPYEQYF
CDR3 DNA: TGTGCCAGTAGTATTCGCAGGGGACCCTACGAGCAGTACTTC